The 3 T cell receptor beta chains given below trace back to one sample, sequenced in a study of Ad26.COV2.S vaccination and SARS-CoV-2 variants. Method: immunoSEQ multiplex PCR; TCRdb's copy keeps in-frame clones and lacks some. The top ten clones hold roughly 7.4% of a sample with over 300,000 clones, about four fifths of them seen once. The treatment is: 15 to 20 received Ad26.COV2.S at low or high dose, single or two shots; 5 received placebo; per-sample allocation not given. Sampling took place 63 days after the first vaccine or placebo injection. The sample here was peripheral blood, taken in a trial of Ad26.COV2.S vaccine versus placebo. Receptor source: a person aged 18 to 65 who received the Ad26.COV2.S COVID-19 vaccine or a placebo.

As concerns this clone: This specimen includes other DNA sequences encoding the same CDR3. CDR3 nucleotides: TGTGCCAGCAGTTACTCCAGAGATACGCAGTATTTT. Translating it yields CASSYSRDTQYF. The rearrangement uses TRBV6-5 and TRBJ2-3; D is unclear. CDR1 MNHEY and CDR2 SVGAGI come from the germline V gene. V was clipped by 0 bases and J by 5 bases, with 3 bases between them. The CDR3 is 12 residues long.

The chain carries TRBV29-1 and TRBJ1-2; D ambiguous. V lost 3 bases and J lost 2, with 7 bases in between. Germline V gene lookup returns CDR1 SQVTM and CDR2 ANQGSEA. CDR3 length equals 12 residues. The CDR3 DNA is TGCAGCGTTGAGAACCAGAACTATGGCTACACCTTC. Protein product: CSVENQNYGYTF.

The chain combines TRBV3-1 (or the pseudogene TRBV3-2) with TRBJ1-2, with D tentatively TRBD1 (5 bases). V shed 2 bases and J shed 7 bases, with 17 bases lying between them. Looked up from germline, CDR1 is LGHDT and CDR2 is YNNKEL (reference sequence). This CDR3 comprises 15 residues. CDR3 protein: CASSQIPRRVGGYTF. As DNA, the CDR3 is TGTGCCAGCAGCCAAATCCCTCGCAGGGTCGGTGGCTACACCTTC.